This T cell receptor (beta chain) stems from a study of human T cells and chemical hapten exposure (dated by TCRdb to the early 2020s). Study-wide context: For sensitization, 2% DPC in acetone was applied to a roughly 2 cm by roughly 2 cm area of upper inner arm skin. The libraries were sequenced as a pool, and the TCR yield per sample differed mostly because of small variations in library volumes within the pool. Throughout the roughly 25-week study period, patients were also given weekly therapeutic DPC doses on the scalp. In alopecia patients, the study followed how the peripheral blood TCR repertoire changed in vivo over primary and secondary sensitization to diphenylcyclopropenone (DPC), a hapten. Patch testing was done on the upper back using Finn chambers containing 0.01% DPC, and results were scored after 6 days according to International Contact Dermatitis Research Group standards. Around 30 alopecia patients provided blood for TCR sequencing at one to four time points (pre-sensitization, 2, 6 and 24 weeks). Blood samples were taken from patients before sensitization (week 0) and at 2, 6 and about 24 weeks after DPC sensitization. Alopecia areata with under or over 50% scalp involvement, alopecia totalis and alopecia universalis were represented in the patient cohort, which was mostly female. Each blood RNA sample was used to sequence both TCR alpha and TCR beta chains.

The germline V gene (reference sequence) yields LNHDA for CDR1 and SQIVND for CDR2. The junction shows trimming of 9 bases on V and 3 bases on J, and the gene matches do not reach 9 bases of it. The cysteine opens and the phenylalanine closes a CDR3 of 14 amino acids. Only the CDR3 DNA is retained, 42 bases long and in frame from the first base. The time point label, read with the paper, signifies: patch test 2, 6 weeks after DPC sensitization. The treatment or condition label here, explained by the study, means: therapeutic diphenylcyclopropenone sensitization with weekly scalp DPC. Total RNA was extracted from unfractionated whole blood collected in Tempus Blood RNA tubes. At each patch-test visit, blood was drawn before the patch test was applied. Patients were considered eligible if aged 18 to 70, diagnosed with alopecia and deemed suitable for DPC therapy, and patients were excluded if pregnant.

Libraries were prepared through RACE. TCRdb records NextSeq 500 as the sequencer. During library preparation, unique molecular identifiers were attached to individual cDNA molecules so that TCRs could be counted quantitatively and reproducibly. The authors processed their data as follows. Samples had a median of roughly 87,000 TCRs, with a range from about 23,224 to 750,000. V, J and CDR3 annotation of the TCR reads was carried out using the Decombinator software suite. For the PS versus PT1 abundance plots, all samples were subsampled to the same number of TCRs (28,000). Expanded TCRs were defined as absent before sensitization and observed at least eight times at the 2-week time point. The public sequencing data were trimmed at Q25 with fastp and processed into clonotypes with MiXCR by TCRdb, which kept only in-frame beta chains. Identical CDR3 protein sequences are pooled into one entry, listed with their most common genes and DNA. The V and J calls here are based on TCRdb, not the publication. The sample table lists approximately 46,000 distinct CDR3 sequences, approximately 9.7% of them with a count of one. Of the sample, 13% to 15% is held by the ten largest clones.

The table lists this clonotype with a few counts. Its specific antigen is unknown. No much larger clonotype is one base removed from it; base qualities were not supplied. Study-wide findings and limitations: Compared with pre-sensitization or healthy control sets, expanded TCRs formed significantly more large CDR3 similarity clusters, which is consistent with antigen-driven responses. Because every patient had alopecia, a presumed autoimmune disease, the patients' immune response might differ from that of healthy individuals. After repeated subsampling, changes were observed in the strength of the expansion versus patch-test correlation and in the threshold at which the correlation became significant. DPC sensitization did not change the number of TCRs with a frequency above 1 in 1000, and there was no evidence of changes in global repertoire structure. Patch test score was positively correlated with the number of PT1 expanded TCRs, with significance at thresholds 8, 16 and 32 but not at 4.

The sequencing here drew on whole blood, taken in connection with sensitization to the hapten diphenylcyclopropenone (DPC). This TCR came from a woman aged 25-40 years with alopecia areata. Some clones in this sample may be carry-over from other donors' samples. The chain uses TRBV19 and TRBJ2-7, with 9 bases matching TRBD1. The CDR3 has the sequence CASGTGGENYEQYF. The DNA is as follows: TGTGCCAGCGGTACAGGGGGCGAGAACTACGAGCAGTACTTC.